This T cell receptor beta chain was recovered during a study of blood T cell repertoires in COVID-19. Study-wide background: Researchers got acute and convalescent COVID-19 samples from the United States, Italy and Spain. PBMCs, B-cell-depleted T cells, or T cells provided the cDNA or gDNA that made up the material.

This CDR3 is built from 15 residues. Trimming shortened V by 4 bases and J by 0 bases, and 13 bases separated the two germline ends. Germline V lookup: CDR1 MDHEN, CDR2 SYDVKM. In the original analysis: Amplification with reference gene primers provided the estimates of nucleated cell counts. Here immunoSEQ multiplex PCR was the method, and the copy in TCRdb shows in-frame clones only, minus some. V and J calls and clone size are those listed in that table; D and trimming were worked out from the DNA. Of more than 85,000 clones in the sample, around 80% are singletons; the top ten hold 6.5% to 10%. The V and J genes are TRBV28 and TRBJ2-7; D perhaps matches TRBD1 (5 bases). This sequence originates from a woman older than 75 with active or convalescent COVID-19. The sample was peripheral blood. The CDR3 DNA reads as TGTGCCAGCAGTTCGGCAGACAGATTCTCCTACGAGCAGTACTTC. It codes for CASSSADRFSYEQYF. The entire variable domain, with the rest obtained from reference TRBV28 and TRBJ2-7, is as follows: DVKVTQSSRYLVKRTGEKVFLECVQDMDHENMFWYRQDPGLGLRLIYFSYDVKMKEKGDIPEGYSVSREKKERFSLILESASTNQTSMYLCASSSADRFSYEQYFGPGTRLTVT.